Detailed here is one TCR beta chain. Assay: immunoSEQ multiplex PCR; the TCRdb copy retains only in-frame clones and omits some. The sample yields fewer than 70,000 clones, 85% to 95% seen once. Germline lookup yields CDR1 SGHRS and CDR2 YFSETQ. The CDR3 runs 15 residues. The ends lost 1 base at V and 2 bases at J; junction bases unmatched: 2. This record belongs to a study of T cell changes during pregnancy in multiple sclerosis. Source: CD8+ T cells from peripheral blood mononuclear cells, taken in the third trimester of pregnancy. J is TRBJ2-2 and V is TRBV5-1; TRBD1 aligns across 7 bases. The clonotype was recovered from a female donor with multiple sclerosis, enrolled in a pregnancy study. This chain's CDR3 is CASSLRQGNTGELFF. CDR3 nucleotides: TGCGCCAGCAGCTTGAGACAGGGAAACACCGGGGAGCTGTTTTTT.